The 25 T cell receptor beta chains given below trace back to one sample, sequenced in a study of PD-1 blockade in classical Hodgkin lymphoma. Brentuximab vedotin exposure varied, and every patient relapsed after autologous stem cell transplantation. The method was immunoSEQ multiplex PCR; TCRdb's version includes in-frame clones alone and lacks a portion of them. This table holds about 22,000 clones, roughly three quarters found once. The source material was peripheral blood mononuclear cells (PBMCs), sampled at baseline. The origin of the receptors is a human donor with classical Hodgkin lymphoma.

This clone occurred a few times. The rearrangement uses TRBV30 and TRBJ1-3; no firm D call. This CDR3 is 14 amino acids long. CDR1 is GTSNPN, CDR2 SVGIG, per germline (reference sequence). The V gene lost 0 bases and the J gene lost 2 bases, with 8 bases spanning the gap. CDR3 DNA sequence: TGTGCCTGGAGTGTAGCCGGTCCTGGAAACACCATATATTTT. Translating it yields CAWSVAGPGNTIYF. The variable domain in full, completed from reference TRBV30 and TRBJ1-3, reads SQTIHQWPATLVQPVGSPLSLECTVEGTSNPNLYWYRQAAGRGLQLLFYSVGIGQISSEVPQNLSASRPQDRQFILSSKKLLLSDSGFYLCAWSVAGPGNTIYFGEGSWLTVV.

This clone was seen just once. V and J are TRBV4-2 and TRBJ2-2; D is undetermined. The V end lost 3 bases, the J end lost 0 bases, and 14 bases lay between the germline ends. CDR3 length: 17 residues. Germline lookup yields CDR1 LGHNA and CDR2 YNFKEQ. CDR3 amino acids: CASSHSNSASNTGELFF. The CDR3 nucleotides are TGTGCCAGCAGCCACAGCAACAGTGCCTCGAACACCGGGGAGCTGTTTTTT.

This clone came up a few times. V usage is TRBV7-9 and J usage is TRBJ1-6; perhaps TRBD1 as D (5 bases). This CDR3 region has 16 residues. Trimming cost V 5 bases and J 10 bases, with 21 bases left between them. Germline V gene lookup returns CDR1 SEHNR and CDR2 FQNEAQ (reference sequence). The CDR3 region is CASSATGTRRNSPLHF. CDR3 bases: TGTGCCAGCAGCGCCACCGGGACCCGGAGGAACTCACCCCTCCACTTT.

Notes on this clone: Other DNA sequences of this sample code for an identical CDR3. V gene TRBV7-9 combines with J gene TRBJ2-7, with a possible D match to TRBD1 (5 bases). CDR3 length: 13 amino acids. V lost 0 bases to trimming and J lost 3 bases, with 6 bases between them. Germline V gives CDR1 SEHNR, CDR2 FQNEAQ (reference sequence). CDR3 amino acids: CASSLAQGYEQYF. CDR3 DNA sequence: TGTGCCAGCAGCTTAGCGCAGGGCTACGAGCAGTACTTC. Full variable domain (rest looked up from reference TRBV7-9 and TRBJ2-7): DTGVSQNPRHKITKRGQNVTFRCDPISEHNRLYWYRQTLGQGPEFLTYFQNEAQLEKSRLLSDRFSAERPKGSFSTLEIQRTEQGDSAMYLCASSLAQGYEQYFGPGTRLTVT.

The chain has TRBV30 and TRBJ2-5; 12 bases are shared with TRBD2. CDR1 and CDR2 from the germline V gene are GTSNPN and SVGIG (reference sequence). Trimming removed 5 bases from V and 5 bases from J; junction bases left unmatched: 0. This CDR3 has 12 residues. In nucleotides, the CDR3 is TGTGCCTGGGGGACTAGCGGGGAGACCCAGTACTTC. It is translated as CAWGTSGETQYF.

This clone turned up a few times. The gene calls are TRBV4-2 and TRBJ1-1; 11 bases are a match to TRBD1. Germline CDR1 and CDR2: LGHNA and YNFKEQ. The V gene end was trimmed by 1 base and the J gene end by 7 bases; junction bases not matched to a gene: 5. The CDR3 loop spans 15 amino acids. CDR3 in amino acids: CASSQVPGTGGEAFF. CDR3 DNA sequence: TGTGCCAGCAGCCAAGTCCCCGGGACAGGGGGTGAAGCTTTCTTT.

The V and J genes are TRBV2 and TRBJ2-7; 7 bases agree with TRBD1. The trim removed 11 bases at V and 3 bases at J, leaving 10 bases unmatched. CDR1 and CDR2 from the germline V gene are SNHLY and FYNNEI. This CDR3 region has 13 residues. CDR3 region: CAGGPGQNYEQYF. For the CDR3, the DNA is TGTGCCGGGGGCCCGGGACAGAACTACGAGCAGTACTTC.

V is TRBV7-6 and J is TRBJ2-7; the match to TRBD1 covers 8 bases. CDR1 is SGHVS, CDR2 FNYEAQ, per germline. J lost 2 bases, V lost 4 bases, and 10 bases had no gene match. The CDR3 covers 16 residues. CDR3 coding DNA: TGTGCCAGCAGCTCACCGGGACAGGAGACTCCCTACGAGCAGTACTTC. As protein: CASSSPGQETPYEQYF.

This chain links TRBV9 with TRBJ2-3, with 13 bases fitting TRBD2. Germline V gene data show CDR1 as SGDLS and CDR2 as YYNGEE. This CDR3 comprises 15 residues. V lost 4 bases and J lost 11; bases outside the gene matches: 10. CDR3 region: CASSFLGTSGEGQYF. In nucleotides, the CDR3 is TGTGCCAGCAGCTTCCTCGGGACTAGCGGGGAAGGGCAGTATTTT.

CDR3: CASSPQSTNAYNEQFF. The CDR3 nucleotides are TGCGCCAGCAGCCCACAGAGTACAAATGCTTACAATGAGCAGTTCTTC. This chain uses TRBV4-1 with TRBJ2-1, with unresolved D. Germline loops: CDR1 MGHRA, CDR2 YSYEKL. The CDR3 has 16 amino acids. V lost 4 bases and J 4 bases, leaving 17 bases between the germline ends.

J is TRBJ2-5 and V is TRBV7-2; the D is unclear. The better agreement between TRBJ2-7 and the DNA end casts doubt on the J call. The CDR3 runs to 13 residues. CDR1 is SGHTA and CDR2 is FQGNSA in the germline V gene. Here the CDR3 reads CASSLEYTYEQYF. The CDR3 DNA reads TGTGCCAGCAGCTTAGAATATACTTACGAGCAGTACTTC.

The chain employs TRBV13 and TRBJ2-5; TRBD2 aligns across 10 bases. Trimming took 5 bases from V and 5 from J; bases not matched to a gene: 8. The germline V gene encodes CDR1 PRHDT and CDR2 FYEKMQ (reference sequence). The CDR3 loop spans 15 amino acids. Written as DNA, the CDR3 is TGTGCCAGCAGCCCTAGCGGGGGCCCTAAGGAGACCCAGTACTTC. It yields the protein CASSPSGGPKETQYF.

This rearrangement joins TRBV6-5 to TRBJ1-1; D is ambiguous. CDR1 is MNHEY and CDR2 is SVGAGI in the germline V gene. This CDR3 has 13 residues. Trimming took off 5 bases at V and 4 bases at J, with 11 bases between the two ends. CDR3 coding DNA: TGTGCCAGCAGTACCTCAGAGAGCACTGAAGCTTTCTTT. The encoded protein is CASSTSESTEAFF.

Comment on this clone: The same CDR3 also results from other DNA sequences found in this sample. The chain joins TRBV15 to TRBJ1-1, with no clear D. The germline CDR1 and CDR2 sequences are LNHNV and YYDKDF (reference sequence). Trimming shortened V by 6 bases and J by 1 base, and 3 bases separated the two germline ends. CDR3 length: 11 residues. In nucleotides, the CDR3 is TGTGCCACCAGTCGGAACACTGAAGCTTTCTTT. Translated: CATSRNTEAFF.

J is TRBJ2-5 and V is TRBV7-6; D call uncertain. Trimming took off 1 base at V and 5 bases at J, with 11 bases between the two ends. The CDR3 spans 14 residues. CDR1 and CDR2 (germline): SGHVS, FNYEAQ. DNA of the CDR3: TGTGCCAGCAGCTTAGACCCCGAGGAGGAGACCCAGTACTTC. Its translation is CASSLDPEEETQYF.

The gene calls are TRBV27 and TRBJ2-7; weak D call: TRBD2 (5 bases). Trimming stripped 0 bases from V and 0 bases from J, with 9 bases between. CDR1 and CDR2 (germline): MNHEY, SMNVEV (reference sequence). The CDR3 loop spans 15 amino acids. The CDR3 region has the DNA TGTGCCAGCAGTTTATCCGTGACTAACTCCTACGAGCAGTACTTC. Its protein is CASSLSVTNSYEQYF.

This CDR3 reads CSAQGTGELFF. The CDR3 DNA follows: TGCAGCGCCCAGGGGACCGGGGAGCTGTTTTTT. This chain links TRBV29-1 with TRBJ2-2; D possibly corresponds to TRBD1 (6 bases). This CDR3 region has 11 residues. Trimming cost V 7 bases and J 5 bases, with 8 bases left between them. The germline V gene encodes CDR1 SQVTM and CDR2 ANQGSEA.

This chain uses TRBV2 with TRBJ2-3; the D gene could be TRBD1 or TRBD2 (6 bases each). The CDR3 is 15 residues long. The germline V gene has CDR1 SNHLY and CDR2 FYNNEI. Trimming took 5 bases from V and 3 from J, leaving 15 bases between them. The CDR3 reads CASSWGAGRTDTQYF. The CDR3 region has the DNA TGTGCCAGCAGTTGGGGGGCCGGTAGAACAGATACGCAGTATTTT.

The chain links TRBV5-1 to TRBJ2-6, with D tentatively TRBD1 or TRBD2 (5 bases each). Germline V CDR1 and CDR2: SGHRS, YFSETQ. This CDR3 region has 16 residues. Deletions cut 2 bases from V and 4 bases from J, with 13 bases between. The CDR3 DNA reads TGCGCCAGCAGCTTATGGGGGACGTCCGGGGCCAACGTCCTGACTTTC. Its protein is CASSLWGTSGANVLTF.

V gene TRBV7-6 combines with J gene TRBJ2-5, with TRBD2 matching 9 bases. CDR3 length: 15 residues. Germline CDR1 is SGHVS and CDR2 is FNYEAQ. The V segment lost 3 bases and the J segment 2 bases; nucleotides outside the gene matches: 4. CDR3 in amino acids: CASSFRRGGQETQYF. CDR3 coding DNA: TGTGCCAGCAGCTTTAGGCGGGGGGGGCAAGAGACCCAGTACTTC.

The chain couples TRBV7-9 to TRBJ2-3; tentatively, D is TRBD1 or TRBD2 (7 bases each). The CDR3 covers 16 residues. The V gene's germline CDR1 is SEHNR and CDR2 FQNEAQ (reference sequence). Trimming cost V 10 bases and J 6 bases, with 26 bases left between them. Here the CDR3 DNA reads TGTGCCACCTCCTCGACTAGCAGGGGGGCCCGGGATACGCAGTATTTT. Translating gives CATSSTSRGARDTQYF.

The chain combines TRBV7-9 with TRBJ1-2, with a possible D match to TRBD1 (6 bases). The V gene lost 3 bases and the J gene lost 4 bases, with 15 bases spanning the gap. The CDR3 sequence is 15 residues long. Germline V gives CDR1 SEHNR, CDR2 FQNEAQ (reference sequence). In nucleotides, the CDR3 is TGTGCCAGCAGCTTTAAGGACAGCGCGCTCTATGGCTACACCTTC. This codes for CASSFKDSALYGYTF.

This clone was seen more than once but under ten times. This chain links TRBV9 with TRBJ1-1, with a weak D call TRBD1 (6 bases). CDR1 is SGDLS and CDR2 is YYNGEE in the germline V gene. The ends were cut back, 4 bases at V and 7 bases at J, with 20 bases in the middle. The CDR3 contains 15 residues. The CDR3: CASSLGNHRAGEAFF. The DNA of the CDR3 is TGTGCCAGCAGCCTAGGCAATCACAGGGCCGGTGAAGCTTTCTTT.

The chain couples TRBV28 to TRBJ2-3; 9 bases agree with TRBD2. Looked up from germline, CDR1 is MDHEN and CDR2 is SYDVKM. V trimming: 4 bases; J trimming: 1 base; junction bases outside the gene matches: 6. The CDR3 consists of 16 residues. The CDR3 sequence is CASSSRERGGTDTQYF. Written as DNA, the CDR3 is TGTGCCAGCAGTTCGAGGGAGCGGGGGGGCACAGATACGCAGTATTTT.

The chain couples TRBV5-5 to TRBJ1-4; 8 bases are a match to TRBD1. Germline V CDR1 and CDR2: SGHKS, YYEKEE (reference sequence). The CDR3 has 18 residues. V shed 2 bases and J 5 bases; nucleotides not matched to a gene: 14. The CDR3 spells CASSFRFDWTGPNEKLFF. The CDR3 DNA follows: TGTGCCAGCAGCTTCCGTTTCGATTGGACAGGGCCGAATGAAAAACTGTTTTTT.